The present entry profiles one T cell receptor beta chain with its context. From germline, CDR1 is SGHNT and CDR2 YYREEE (reference sequence). Trimming took 4 bases from V and 0 from J; bases not matched to a gene: 9. This CDR3 has 16 amino acids. This sample is part of a study of blood T cell repertoires in COVID-19. Study-wide context: Nucleic acid was either cDNA or gDNA, and it came from T cells, B-cell-depleted T cells, or PBMCs.

Profiled with immunoSEQ multiplex PCR; TCRdb holds only in-frame clones, not every one. Seen here are 200,000 to 250,000 clones, roughly nine tenths observed once, and the top ten hold 2.5% to 3.5%. This TCR was recovered from a woman aged 50 to 60 in a cohort exposed to, infected with or recovered from COVID-19 (not recorded which). The sample was PBMCs or T cells enriched from blood (not recorded which). V usage is TRBV5-4 and J usage is TRBJ1-2; 7 nucleotides match TRBD1. CDR3 loop: CASSTARDRTNYGYTF. DNA for the CDR3: TGTGCCAGCAGCACGGCCCGGGACAGAACTAACTATGGCTACACCTTC.